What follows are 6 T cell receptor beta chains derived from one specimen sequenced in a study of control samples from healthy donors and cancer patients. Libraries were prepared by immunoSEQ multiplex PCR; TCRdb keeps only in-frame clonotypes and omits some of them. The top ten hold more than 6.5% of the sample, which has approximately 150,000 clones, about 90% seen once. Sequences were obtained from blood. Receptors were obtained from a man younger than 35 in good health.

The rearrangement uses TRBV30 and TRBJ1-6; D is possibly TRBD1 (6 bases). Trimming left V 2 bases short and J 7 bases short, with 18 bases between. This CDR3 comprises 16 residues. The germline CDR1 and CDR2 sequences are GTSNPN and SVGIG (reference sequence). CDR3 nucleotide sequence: TGTGCCTGGAGTATGGGGGGGCGAGCGCTAAATTCACCCCTCCACTTT. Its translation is CAWSMGGRALNSPLHF.

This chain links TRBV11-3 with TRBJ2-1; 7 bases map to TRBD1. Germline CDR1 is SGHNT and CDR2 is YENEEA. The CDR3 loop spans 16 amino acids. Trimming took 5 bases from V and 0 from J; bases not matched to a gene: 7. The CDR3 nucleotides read TGTGCCAGCAGCCCACGTAGGGACAGCTCCTACAATGAGCAGTTCTTC. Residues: CASSPRRDSSYNEQFF.

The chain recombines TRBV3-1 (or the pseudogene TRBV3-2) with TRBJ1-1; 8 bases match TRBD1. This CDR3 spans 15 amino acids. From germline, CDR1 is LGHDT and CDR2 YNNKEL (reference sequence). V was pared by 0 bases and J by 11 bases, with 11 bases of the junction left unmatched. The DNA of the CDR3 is TGTGCCAGCAGCCAAGATGCGGCAGGGGGCGGTAGGGCTTTCTTT. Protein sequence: CASSQDAAGGGRAFF.

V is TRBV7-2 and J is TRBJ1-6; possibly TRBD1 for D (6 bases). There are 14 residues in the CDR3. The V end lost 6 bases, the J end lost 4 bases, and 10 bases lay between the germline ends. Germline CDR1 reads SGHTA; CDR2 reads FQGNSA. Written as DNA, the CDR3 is TGTGCCAGCAGATTTGGACAGTATAATTCACCCCTCCACTTT. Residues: CASRFGQYNSPLHF.

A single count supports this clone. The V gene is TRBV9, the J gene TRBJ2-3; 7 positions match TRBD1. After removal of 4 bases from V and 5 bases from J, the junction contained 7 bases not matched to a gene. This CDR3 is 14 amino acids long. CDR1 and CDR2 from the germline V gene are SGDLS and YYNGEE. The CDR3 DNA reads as TGTGCCAGCAGCCTAACAGGGGTAAGAGATACGCAGTATTTT. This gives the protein CASSLTGVRDTQYF.

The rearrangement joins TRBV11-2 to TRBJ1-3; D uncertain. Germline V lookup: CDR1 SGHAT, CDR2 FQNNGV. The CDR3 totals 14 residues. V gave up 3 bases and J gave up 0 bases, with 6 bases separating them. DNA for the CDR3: TGTGCCAGCAGCTTGCGTAACTCTGGAAACACCATATATTTT. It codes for CASSLRNSGNTIYF.